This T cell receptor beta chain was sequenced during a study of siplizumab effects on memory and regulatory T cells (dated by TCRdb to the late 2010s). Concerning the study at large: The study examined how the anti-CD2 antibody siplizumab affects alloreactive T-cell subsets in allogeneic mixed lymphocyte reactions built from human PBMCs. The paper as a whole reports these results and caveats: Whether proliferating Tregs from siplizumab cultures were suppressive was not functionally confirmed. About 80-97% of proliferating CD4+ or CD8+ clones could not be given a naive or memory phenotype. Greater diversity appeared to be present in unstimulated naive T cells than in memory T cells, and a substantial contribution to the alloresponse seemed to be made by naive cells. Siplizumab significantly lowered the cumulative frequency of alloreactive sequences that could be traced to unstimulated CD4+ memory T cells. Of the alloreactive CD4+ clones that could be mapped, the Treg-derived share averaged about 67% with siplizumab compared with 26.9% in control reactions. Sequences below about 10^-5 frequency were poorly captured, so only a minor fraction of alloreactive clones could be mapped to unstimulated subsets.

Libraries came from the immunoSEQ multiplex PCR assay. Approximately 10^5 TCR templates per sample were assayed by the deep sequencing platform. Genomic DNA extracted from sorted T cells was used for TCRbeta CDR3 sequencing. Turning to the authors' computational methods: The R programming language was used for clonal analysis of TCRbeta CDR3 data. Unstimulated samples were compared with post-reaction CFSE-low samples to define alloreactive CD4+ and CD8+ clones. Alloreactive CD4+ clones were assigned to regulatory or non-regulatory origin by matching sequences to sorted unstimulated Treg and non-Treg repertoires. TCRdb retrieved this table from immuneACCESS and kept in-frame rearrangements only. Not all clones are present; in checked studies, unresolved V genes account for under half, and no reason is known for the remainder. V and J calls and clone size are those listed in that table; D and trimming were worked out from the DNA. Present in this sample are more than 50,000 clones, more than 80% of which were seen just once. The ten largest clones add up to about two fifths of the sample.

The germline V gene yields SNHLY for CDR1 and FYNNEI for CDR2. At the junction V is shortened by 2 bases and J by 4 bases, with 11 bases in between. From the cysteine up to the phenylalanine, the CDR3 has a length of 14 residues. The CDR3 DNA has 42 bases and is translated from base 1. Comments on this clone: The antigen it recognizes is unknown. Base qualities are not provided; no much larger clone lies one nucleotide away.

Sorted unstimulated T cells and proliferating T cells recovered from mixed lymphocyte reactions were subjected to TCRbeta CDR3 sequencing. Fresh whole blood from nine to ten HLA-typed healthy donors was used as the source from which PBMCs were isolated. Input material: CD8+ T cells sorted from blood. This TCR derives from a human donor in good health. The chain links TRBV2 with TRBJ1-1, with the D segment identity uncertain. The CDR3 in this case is CASSEHAEATEAFF. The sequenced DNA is TGTGCCAGCAGTGAACACGCGGAGGCCACTGAAGCTTTCTTT.